The next 32 T cell receptor beta chains were all read from a single sample in a study of response to subunit inactivated influenza vaccine (dated by TCRdb to 2017 to 2018). Libraries came from RT-PCR. The sequencer listed for this sample is Illumina HiSeq 2500. Using fastp trimming at Q25 and MiXCR clonotype assembly, TCRdb reanalyzed the public sequencing data and kept in-frame beta chains. Rows merge per CDR3 protein into single entries with the most common DNA and genes. The sample table holds 150,000 to 200,000 distinct CDR3 sequences, of which about 11% were seen once. The top ten constitute approximately 39% of the sample. The starting material was CD8+ T cells sorted from PBMCs, obtained about 23 months after vaccination. The source of these receptors is a man aged 50-75 years who received an inactivated influenza vaccine. Donor details come from another sample of the same person, matched by shared clones.

The rearrangement uses TRBV4-3 and TRBJ1-1; D is ambiguous. The germline V gene encodes CDR1 LGHNA and CDR2 YSLEER. This CDR3 spans 13 amino acids. V dropped 3 bases and J dropped 1 base, with 6 bases sitting between them. CDR3 in amino acids: CASSQWENTEAFF. CDR3 DNA sequence: TGCGCCAGCAGCCAGTGGGAGAACACTGAAGCTTTCTTT.

V and J are TRBV15 and TRBJ1-6; 7 bases line up with TRBD1. Germline V CDR1 and CDR2: LNHNV, YYDKDF (reference sequence). The CDR3 is 15 residues long. The V gene end was trimmed by 0 bases and the J gene end by 5 bases; junction bases not matched to a gene: 1. The CDR3 DNA follows: TGTGCCACCAGCAGAGAAGGGACAGATAATTCACCCCTCCACTTT. Its protein is CATSREGTDNSPLHF.

This clonotype was detected many times. The chain joins TRBV28 to TRBJ1-2, with D possibly matching TRBD1 (6 bases). V gave up 6 bases and J gave up 10 bases, with 18 bases separating them. The germline V gene has CDR1 MDHEN and CDR2 SYDVKM. CDR3 size: 13 residues. This chain's CDR3 is CASRPPGQGFYTF. CDR3 sequence (DNA): TGTGCCAGCAGGCCCCCGGGGCAGGGGTTCTACACCTTC.

With regard to this clonotype: A single base separates this from a much larger clone, so it may be a read error. The chain is built from TRBV5-1 and TRBJ2-1; TRBD1 agrees at 12 bases. Looked up from germline, CDR1 is SGHRS and CDR2 is YFSETQ. The CDR3 has 14 amino acids. The CDR3 DNA reads TGCGCCAGCAGCTCTGGGACAGGGGGCAATCAGCAGTTCTTC. It encodes CASSSGTGGNQQFF.

This clonotype was recorded at least ten times. The CDR3 DNA follows: TGTGCCAGCACCTTATCCGGGACAACGGACGCCACAACGAACACCGGGGAGCTGTTTTTT. Its translation is CASTLSGTTDATTNTGELFF. This chain joins TRBV28 and TRBJ2-2, with D maybe TRBD1 (6 bases). Germline values: CDR1 MDHEN, CDR2 SYDVKM. This CDR3 comprises 20 residues. Trimming cost V 7 bases and J 0 bases, with 27 bases left between them.

This chain uses TRBV27 with TRBJ2-1; D ambiguous. This CDR3 is built from 15 residues. Germline CDR1 and CDR2: MNHEY and SMNVEV (reference sequence). The germline V and J ends were trimmed by 5 bases and 0 bases, with 11 bases remaining between them. This chain's CDR3 is CASSPPAFSYNEQFF. In nucleotides, the CDR3 is TGTGCCAGCAGTCCCCCAGCTTTCTCCTACAATGAGCAGTTCTTC.

This clonotype occurred many times. The V gene is TRBV19, the J gene TRBJ1-1, with D perhaps TRBD1 (5 bases). The CDR3 is 10 amino acids. Trimming pared 8 bases from V and 7 bases from J, leaving 8 bases between. Germline loops: CDR1 LNHDA, CDR2 SQIVND (reference sequence). CDR3 DNA sequence: TGTGCCAGTGCAGGGTTTGAAGCTTTCTTT. Translated: CASAGFEAFF.

This clonotype came up a few times. The gene calls are TRBV4-1 and TRBJ2-2, with a tentative D call TRBD1 (6 bases). The V end was cut by 1 base, the J end by 1 base, with 16 bases between. This CDR3 region has 18 residues. The germline CDR1 and CDR2 sequences are MGHRA and YSYEKL. The CDR3 is CASSQVFPGHLNTGELFF. The CDR3 DNA reads as TGCGCCAGCAGCCAAGTTTTTCCGGGACACCTGAACACCGGGGAGCTGTTTTTT.

V usage is TRBV6-2 or TRBV6-3 and J usage is TRBJ2-7, with a tentative D call TRBD2 (6 bases). V lost 6 bases and J 7 bases, leaving 13 bases between the germline ends. The CDR3 length is 12 residues. In germline, CDR1 is MNHEY, CDR2 SVGEGT. In DNA, the CDR3 is TGTGCCAGCAGCTCGGCGGGGCCGGAGCAGTACTTC. Its translation: CASSSAGPEQYF.

There are many counts of this clonotype. V is TRBV29-1 and J is TRBJ1-1; no firm D call. The CDR3 totals 12 residues. Trimming pared 6 bases from V and 0 bases from J, leaving 8 bases between. Germline V gene sequence: CDR1 SQVTM, CDR2 ANQGSEA. The chain's CDR3 is CSVRALNTEAFF. DNA for the CDR3: TGCAGCGTACGTGCCTTGAACACTGAAGCTTTCTTT.

This clonotype was detected ten times or more. The CDR3 spells CASSLDGSSYNEQFF. The CDR3 bases are TGTGCCAGCAGCTTAGACGGGAGCTCCTACAATGAGCAGTTCTTC. The rearrangement joins TRBV11-2 to TRBJ2-1; a weak D match, TRBD2 (6 bases). Deletions cut 0 bases from V and 0 bases from J, with 6 bases between. The CDR3 consists of 15 residues. Germline V lookup: CDR1 SGHAT, CDR2 FQNNGV.

This clonotype was found many times. The chain links TRBV27 to TRBJ2-1, with D unclear. Trimming cost V 0 bases and J 2 bases, with 8 bases left between them. The CDR3 covers 15 residues. Germline lookup yields CDR1 MNHEY and CDR2 SMNVEV (reference sequence). CDR3 sequence: CASSLSSAPYNEQFF. Here the CDR3 DNA reads TGTGCCAGCAGTTTATCGTCAGCCCCCTACAATGAGCAGTTCTTC.

The chain recombines TRBV13 with TRBJ1-1; no clear D. From germline, CDR1 is PRHDT and CDR2 FYEKMQ (reference sequence). The CDR3 length is 14 residues. The ends were cut back, 3 bases at V and 1 base at J, with 9 bases in the middle. The CDR3, as DNA: TGTGCCAGCAGCTTCCCCAGGCGGAACACTGAAGCTTTCTTT. Encoded protein: CASSFPRRNTEAFF. Supplemented by reference TRBV13 and TRBJ1-1, the full variable domain reads AAGVIQSPRHLIKEKRETATLKCYPIPRHDTVYWYQQGPGQDPQFLISFYEKMQSDKGSIPDRFSAQQFSDYHSELNMSSLELGDSALYFCASSFPRRNTEAFFGQGTRLTVV.

There are many counts of this clonotype. The chain employs TRBV2 and TRBJ1-1; 7 bases line up with TRBD1. J was trimmed by 8 bases and V by 1 base; bases with no gene match: 7. The CDR3 extends over 14 amino acids. CDR1 and CDR2 from the germline V gene are SNHLY and FYNNEI. CDR3 sequence reads: CASSEGTGLSEAFF. As DNA, the CDR3 is TGTGCCAGCAGTGAAGGGACAGGTTTGAGCGAAGCTTTCTTT.

This clonotype was counted a few times. The chain combines TRBV27 with TRBJ2-1; the D gene is possibly TRBD2 (6 bases). The V end lost 3 bases, the J end lost 4 bases, and 10 bases lay between the germline ends. The CDR3 has 14 residues. Germline lookup yields CDR1 MNHEY and CDR2 SMNVEV (reference sequence). The CDR3 sequence is CASSFLANYNEQFF. The DNA of the CDR3 is TGTGCCAGCAGTTTCCTAGCGAATTACAATGAGCAGTTCTTC.

This clonotype has just a few counts. The CDR3 DNA is TGTGCCAGCAGACAATCCAGGGGGAGCACTGAAGCTTTCTTT. Translating it yields CASRQSRGSTEAFF. The J gene is TRBJ1-1, the V gene TRBV5-6; 7 nucleotides agree with TRBD1. V shed 5 bases, J shed 4 bases, and the junction held 8 bases outside the gene matches. Per germline, CDR1 SGHDT and CDR2 YYEEEE. This CDR3 comprises 14 residues.

In this sample, this clonotype turned up many times. The chain links TRBV9 to TRBJ2-3; no firm D call. The CDR3 covers 15 residues. Germline V gives CDR1 SGDLS, CDR2 YYNGEE. Trimming stripped 3 bases from V and 2 bases from J, with 13 bases between. This chain's CDR3 is CASSAPTTSTDTQYF. Written as DNA, the CDR3 is TGTGCCAGCAGCGCACCTACGACCTCCACAGATACGCAGTATTTT.

V usage is TRBV7-9 and J usage is TRBJ2-7; maybe TRBD1 (6 bases). The CDR3 is made up of 13 amino acids. V shed 10 bases and J shed 0 bases, with 13 bases lying between them. Germline CDR1 reads SEHNR; CDR2 reads FQNEAQ (reference sequence). The CDR3 DNA follows: TGTGCCACTCTGGACAGAAACTCCTACGAGCAGTACTTC. It yields the protein CATLDRNSYEQYF.

The J gene is TRBJ1-1, the V gene TRBV6-5, with unresolved D. V was clipped by 7 bases and J by 5 bases, with 11 bases between them. Germline CDR1 is MNHEY and CDR2 is SVGAGI. The CDR3 sequence is 12 residues long. CDR3 loop: CASILGGTEAFF. The CDR3 region has the DNA TGTGCCAGCATCCTCGGAGGGACTGAAGCTTTCTTT.

Only a few counts were recorded for this clonotype. The V gene is TRBV20-1, the J gene TRBJ2-3; the match to TRBD2 covers 9 bases. This CDR3 contains 16 residues. V was clipped by 5 bases and J by 2 bases; unmatched bases: 11. Germline CDR1 and CDR2: DFQATT and SNEGSKA (reference sequence). DNA for the CDR3: TGCAGTGCTTCACCGGGACTAGCTTTTGCCACAGATACGCAGTATTTT. It is translated as CSASPGLAFATDTQYF.

The chain couples TRBV5-6 to TRBJ2-6; no reliable D call. Germline lookup yields CDR1 SGHDT and CDR2 YYEEEE. The CDR3 is 15 amino acids. The V end was cut by 2 bases, the J end by 0 bases, with 6 bases between. CDR3 in DNA: TGTGCCAGCAGCTTTTCCCACTCTGGGGCCAACGTCCTGACTTTC. Its translation: CASSFSHSGANVLTF.

This clonotype was seen a handful of times. The chain couples TRBV18 to TRBJ1-1; D unresolved. The CDR3 loop spans 14 amino acids. V was clipped by 2 bases and J by 3 bases, with 10 bases between them. Looked up from germline, CDR1 is KGHSH and CDR2 is LQKENI. The DNA of the CDR3 is TGTGCCAGCTCACCAGTGAAGGGATACACTGAAGCTTTCTTT. Protein: CASSPVKGYTEAFF.

Ten or more counts support this clonotype. The chain carries TRBV6-2 or TRBV6-3 and TRBJ2-1; possible D gene TRBD2, 5 bases. This CDR3 region has 13 residues. From germline, CDR1 is MNHEY and CDR2 SVGEGT. Trimming took 7 bases from V and 0 from J, leaving 7 bases between them. For the CDR3, the DNA is TGTGCCAGCACGCGGGTCTCCTACAATGAGCAGTTCTTC. It is translated as CASTRVSYNEQFF.

Ten or more counts support this clonotype. V and J are TRBV12-3 or TRBV12-4 and TRBJ1-1; possibly TRBD1 for D (5 bases). The CDR3 has 17 amino acids. Between the trimmed V and J ends, which lost 2 bases and 1 base, there was a span of 17 bases. CDR3 amino acids: CASSLQGRVDRNTEAFF. In DNA, the CDR3 is TGTGCCAGCAGTTTACAGGGACGGGTGGATCGGAACACTGAAGCTTTCTTT.

The chain joins TRBV4-3 to TRBJ2-3, with 8 bases identical to TRBD2. Trimming cost V 3 bases and J 3 bases; bases outside gene matches: 2. Germline V lookup: CDR1 LGHNA, CDR2 YSLEER. This CDR3 spans 14 amino acids. The CDR3 loop reads CASSHVAGTDTQYF. Written as DNA, the CDR3 is TGCGCCAGCAGCCACGTAGCGGGAACAGATACGCAGTATTTT.

The chain employs TRBV29-1 and TRBJ1-1; maybe TRBD1 (6 bases). V was pared by 8 bases and J by 4 bases, with 17 bases between. This CDR3 has 13 amino acids. Per germline, CDR1 SQVTM and CDR2 ANQGSEA. CDR3 sequence (DNA): TGCAGCTCAACCACAGGGATGAGCACTGAAGCTTTCTTT. Its translation is CSSTTGMSTEAFF.

This clonotype was seen only a few times. The chain combines TRBV20-1 with TRBJ2-5, with 7 nucleotides matching TRBD2. This CDR3 contains 15 residues. Germline CDR1 is DFQATT and CDR2 is SNEGSKA (reference sequence). The junction had 15 bases not matched to a gene; V was cut back by 6 bases and J by 5 bases. CDR3 nucleotides: TGCAGTGCCAGACCCGGGCCGGGGGGTGAGGAGACCCAGTACTTC. Protein sequence: CSARPGPGGEETQYF.

This clonotype was seen repeatedly, ten times or more. The chain links TRBV12-3 or TRBV12-4 to TRBJ2-5, with unresolved D. This CDR3 is built from 14 residues. V lost 1 base, J lost 0 bases, and 6 bases lay in between. This CDR3 reads CASSLETYQETQYF. The CDR3, as DNA: TGTGCCAGCAGTTTAGAGACGTACCAAGAGACCCAGTACTTC.

The V call is TRBV6-1, the J call TRBJ2-2; D perhaps matches TRBD1 (6 bases). V was cut by 2 bases and J by 3 bases, with 13 bases left in between. The germline V gene has CDR1 MNHNS and CDR2 SASEGT. CDR3 size: 16 residues. CDR3 amino acids: CASSEHGGAYTGELFF. In DNA form, the CDR3 reads TGTGCCAGCAGTGAACATGGGGGCGCTTACACCGGGGAGCTGTTTTTT.

The J gene is TRBJ1-2, the V gene TRBV10-1; perhaps TRBD1 as D (5 bases). V lost 4 bases and J 4 bases, leaving 16 bases between the germline ends. The CDR3 runs to 15 residues. Germline V CDR1 and CDR2: WNHNN, SYGVQD (reference sequence). CDR3 nucleotides: TGCGCCAGCAGTGCCGCTCTAGAGGGGCCCTATGGCTACACCTTC. Protein product: CASSAALEGPYGYTF.

The J gene is TRBJ2-3, the V gene TRBV6-1; weak D call: TRBD1 (5 bases). This CDR3 has 15 amino acids. Between the trimmed V and J ends, which lost 6 bases and 4 bases, there was a span of 17 bases. Germline CDR1 MNHNS, CDR2 SASEGT. CDR3 region: CASSPTGTSADTQYF. The CDR3 nucleotides read TGTGCCAGCAGCCCCACAGGAACGTCGGCAGATACGCAGTATTTT.

This clonotype was seen at least ten times. J is TRBJ2-5 and V is TRBV20-1, with D tentatively TRBD1 (6 bases). V was shortened by 6 bases and J by 5 bases, with 16 bases between the two germline ends. The CDR3 has 13 residues. Germline CDR1 DFQATT, CDR2 SNEGSKA (reference sequence). CDR3 loop: CSAKDSRSETQYF. CDR3 DNA sequence: TGCAGTGCAAAGGACAGCAGGTCGGAGACCCAGTACTTC.